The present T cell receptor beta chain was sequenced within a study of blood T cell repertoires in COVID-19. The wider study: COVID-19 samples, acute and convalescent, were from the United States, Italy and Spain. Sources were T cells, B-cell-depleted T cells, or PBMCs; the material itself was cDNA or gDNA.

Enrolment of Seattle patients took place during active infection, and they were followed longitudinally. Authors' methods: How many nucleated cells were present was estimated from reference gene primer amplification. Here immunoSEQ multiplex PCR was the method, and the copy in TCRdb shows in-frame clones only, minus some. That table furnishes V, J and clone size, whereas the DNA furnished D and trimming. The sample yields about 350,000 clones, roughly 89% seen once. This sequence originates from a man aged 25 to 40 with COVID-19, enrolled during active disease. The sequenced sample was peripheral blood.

This chain's CDR3 is CAWSGQLTSGANVLTF. The CDR3 DNA reads as TGTGCCTGGAGTGGACAGTTGACCTCTGGGGCCAACGTCCTGACTTTC. This chain connects TRBV30 to TRBJ2-6, with D maybe TRBD1 (5 bases). CDR3 length: 16 residues. Germline V CDR1 and CDR2: GTSNPN, SVGIG (reference sequence). Trimming took 1 base from V and 0 from J, leaving 10 bases between them.